The 13 T cell receptor beta chains given below trace back to one sample, sequenced in a study of CD8 T cells in Susac syndrome. With random hexamers, reverse transcription was performed on about 0.5 to 1 ug of RNA. TCRdb recomputed calls from the immunoSEQ multiplex PCR reads with MiXCR, one row per CDR3 protein. Counted here are approximately 140,000 distinct CDR3 sequences, 85% to 95% occurring once; the ten biggest clones make up over 0.1%. Specimen: CD4+ T cells from PBMCs. These receptors originate from a human donor with multiple sclerosis.

The CDR3 reads CASSHPGVGGTEQFF. CDR3 DNA: TGTGCCAGCAGTCACCCCGGGGTGGGGGGTACTGAGCAGTTCTTC. The chain joins TRBV28 to TRBJ2-1; D perhaps matches TRBD2 (6 bases). This CDR3 has 15 residues. In germline, CDR1 is MDHEN, CDR2 SYDVKM. With 5 bases removed from V and 9 bases from J, the gap between germline ends came to 20 bases.

The chain links TRBV20-1 to TRBJ2-7; D remains ambiguous. Trimming stripped 1 base from V and 5 bases from J, with 9 bases between. Germline values: CDR1 DFQATT, CDR2 SNEGSKA (reference sequence). The CDR3 has 12 residues. The CDR3 bases are TGCAGTGCTAGAGCTCCGGTGGACGAGCAGTACTTC. Translation gives CSARAPVDEQYF.

V usage is TRBV20-1 and J usage is TRBJ2-7; the match to TRBD2 covers 8 bases. The CDR3 extends over 12 amino acids. Germline assignment: CDR1 DFQATT and CDR2 SNEGSKA (reference sequence). Trimming cost V 3 bases and J 3 bases; bases outside gene matches: 1. The CDR3 sequence: CSASAGGYEQYF. For the CDR3, the DNA is TGCAGTGCTAGTGCGGGGGGCTACGAGCAGTACTTC.

This chain joins TRBV20-1 and TRBJ2-7; TRBD2 aligns across 11 bases. J was trimmed by 2 bases and V by 0 bases; bases with no gene match: 3. The germline gives CDR1 DFQATT, CDR2 SNEGSKA (reference sequence). The CDR3 is made up of 15 amino acids. The CDR3 loop is CSARDSGGVPYEQYF. CDR3 nucleotides: TGCAGTGCTAGAGATAGCGGGGGGGTCCCCTACGAGCAGTACTTC.

The chain uses TRBV15 and TRBJ2-3; no reliable D call. The CDR3 loop spans 16 amino acids. The germline gives CDR1 LNHNV, CDR2 YYDKDF (reference sequence). The V end lost 6 bases, the J end lost 0 bases, and 16 bases lay between the germline ends. The CDR3 protein is CATRTPHTSSTDTQYF. As DNA, the CDR3 is TGTGCCACCAGGACACCTCATACCTCTAGCACAGATACGCAGTATTTT.

The rearrangement joins TRBV2 to TRBJ1-5, with D unclear. Germline assignment: CDR1 SNHLY and CDR2 FYNNEI. V lost 5 bases and J lost 15, with 14 bases in between. The CDR3 loop spans 11 amino acids. CDR3 residues: CASSKIGETHF. For the CDR3, the DNA is TGTGCCAGCAGTAAGATTGGAGAGACGCATTTT. Drawing the rest from reference TRBV2 and TRBJ1-5, the complete variable domain is EPEVTQTPSHQVTQMGQEVILRCVPISNHLYFYWYRQILGQKVEFLVSFYNNEISEKSEIFDDQFSVERPDGSNFTLKIRSTKLEDSAMYFCASSKIGETHFGDGTRLSIL.

This clonotype was detected once. The J gene is TRBJ1-2, the V gene TRBV3-1, with no clear D. The CDR3 runs 13 residues. CDR1 is LGHDT and CDR2 is YNNKEL in the germline V gene (reference sequence). Trimming shortened V by 1 base and J by 5 bases, and 8 bases separated the two germline ends. The CDR3 nucleotides read TGTGCCAGCAGCCAAGGAAGTGTATATGGCTACACCTTC. Translated: CASSQGSVYGYTF.

The CDR3 coding sequence is TGTGCCAGCAGTGTAGACAGAGTCTACGAGCAGTACTTC. Its protein is CASSVDRVYEQYF. The rearrangement links TRBV6-2 or TRBV6-3 to TRBJ2-7; D possibly corresponds to TRBD1 (5 bases). This CDR3 has 13 residues. Trimming pared 5 bases from V and 3 bases from J, leaving 11 bases between. Germline-derived CDR1 and CDR2 are MNHEY and SVGEGT.

The chain employs TRBV2 and TRBJ1-1, with D possibly TRBD1 on 6 matching bases. The CDR3 has 14 residues. The germline V gene has CDR1 SNHLY and CDR2 FYNNEI. Trimming cost V 6 bases and J 5 bases, with 16 bases left between them. CDR3: CASRKTGESTEAFF. CDR3 nucleotide sequence: TGTGCCAGCAGAAAGACAGGCGAGTCGACTGAAGCTTTCTTT.

This clonotype was found a few times. V and J are TRBV29-1 and TRBJ2-3; D is unclear. The germline V and J ends were trimmed by 7 bases and 1 base, with 9 bases remaining between them. Germline V CDR1 and CDR2: SQVTM, ANQGSEA. The CDR3 runs 12 residues. CDR3 loop: CSGSGGTDTQYF. DNA of the CDR3: TGCAGCGGATCCGGCGGCACAGATACGCAGTATTTT.

The chain links TRBV11-2 to TRBJ2-3; 7 bases are shared with TRBD1. V shed 1 base and J 7 bases; nucleotides not matched to a gene: 8. Germline V gene lookup returns CDR1 SGHAT and CDR2 FQNNGV. The CDR3 runs 15 residues. The CDR3 here is CASSLATGSQYTQYF. Here the CDR3 DNA reads TGTGCCAGCAGCTTAGCGACAGGGAGCCAGTATACGCAGTATTTT.

The chain has TRBV12-3 or TRBV12-4 and TRBJ2-1; unclear D gene. V was trimmed by 5 bases and J by 7 bases, leaving 9 bases between them. The CDR3 loop spans 12 amino acids. The CDR3 loop is CASSPLGNEQFF. The CDR3, as DNA: TGTGCCAGCAGTCCCCTGGGTAATGAGCAGTTCTTC.

This chain uses TRBV9 with TRBJ2-7; the match to TRBD1 covers 8 bases. Looked up from germline, CDR1 is SGDLS and CDR2 is YYNGEE. Trimming removed 2 bases from V and 3 bases from J; junction bases left unmatched: 10. CDR3 length: 16 amino acids. The CDR3 coding sequence is TGTGCCAGCAGCGTGACAGGGGACTCCACTATCTACGAGCAGTACTTC. It translates to CASSVTGDSTIYEQYF.